This T cell receptor beta chain was obtained from a study of T cells in Graves' hyperthyroidism and ophthalmopathy (dated by TCRdb to between 2018 and 2020). Concerning the study at large: Peripheral blood was sampled at the time of initial diagnosis, prior to any treatment. In addition, the study compared T-cell repertoires in thyroid tissue and in blood from several Graves' hyperthyroidism patients. To identify distinguishing TCR V-J signatures, a discovery cohort of some 100 patients was used, comprising 40 to 45 with Graves' ophthalmopathy and around 60 with stable Graves' hyperthyroidism. Whether ophthalmopathy could be predicted prospectively was tested in an independent validation cohort made up of 18 to 20 hyperthyroidism patients plus 17 patients who later progressed to ophthalmopathy. After sampling, hyperthyroidism patients received methimazole starting at 30 mg daily, and ophthalmopathy patients received high-dose intravenous methylprednisolone. The paper describes TCR Vbeta CDR3 sequencing of 140 or so peripheral blood samples, made up of about 41 ophthalmopathy patients, some 76 hyperthyroidism patients and roughly 17 progressor patients. The roughly 91 discovery patients were randomly divided into training and test sets at a 7:3 ratio. Overall study outcomes, separate from this receptor: During validation, the model predicted progression to ophthalmopathy a median of approximately 6.5 months ahead of onset, with 70.59% sensitivity and 72% to 80% specificity. Sample size was not statistically predetermined, and blinding of investigators to group allocation was not performed. Most expanded thyroid clonotypes (frequency above 0.001) were also found in blood, which suggests that blood repertoires may mirror thyroid immune responses. A model built on a 13 V-J signature distinguished ophthalmopathy from stable hyperthyroidism, reaching about 88% sensitivity and around 81% specificity in cross-validation and 80%/75% in testing.

V is clipped by 3 bases and J by 6 bases, and the sequence between their germline boundaries is 11 bases long. Its CDR3 holds 12 amino acids, cysteine through phenylalanine. CDR3 DNA only is kept here, 36 bases in frame from base 1. CDR1 and CDR2, per the germline V gene (reference sequence), are DFQATT and SNEGSKA. This clonotype has a count of ten or more. Its antigen specificity is not known. There are no base qualities to consult, and no much larger clone falls within one base. Hyperthyroidism patients were aged 18 to 65 years and newly diagnosed, with disease duration of less than 2 months. Patients with uncontrolled infections, other autoimmune diseases, pregnancy or lactation were excluded. Clinical symptoms, serum thyroxine and TRAb, thyroid ultrasound, and orbital computed tomography formed the basis for the diagnoses. For progressor patients, blood was drawn at the first diagnosis of hyperthyroidism, before any ophthalmopathy symptoms had appeared. Ficoll-Paque density gradient centrifugation was used to isolate PBMCs from approximately 11 ml of fresh peripheral blood. Progressor patients were first diagnosed with Graves' hyperthyroidism and then developed ophthalmopathy during follow-up. Trizol reagent was used to extract total RNA, and RNA quality was then checked on an Agilent 2100 Bioanalyzer.

The TCR beta CDR3 regions were amplified from RNA transcripts. For the first round of RT-PCR on the TCR CDR3, the HTBI primer set was used together with the Qiagen OneStep RT-PCR kit. Libraries were constructed in a second round of multiplex PCR, after which size selection and purification were carried out. The libraries were sequenced on an Illumina HiSeq2000 using paired-end 100 bp reads. Turning to the authors' computational methods: SOAPnuke was used to process the raw data, removing reads that contained adapters or uncalled bases, had a mean Phred below 15, or lacked an exact match to the constant primer or identifier. High-quality paired reads were merged with COPE v1.2.5, and unique nucleotide sequences were defined as clonotypes. MiTCR v1.1 was used to align clonotypes to the IMGT TRBV, TRBD and TRBJ reference segments. Only V-J combinations with frequency above 0.0001, covering about 99% of repertoires, were analysed. A TCS score was defined as the ratio between F50 (clonal expansion) and ExV (chaos), using BLOSUM62-based TCRdist between CDR3 peptides within each V-J. Welch's t-statistics and random forest reduced around 510 V-J features to some 14, which were used in a naive Bayes classifier (R e1071). Using fastp trimming at Q25 and MiXCR clonotype assembly, TCRdb reanalyzed the public sequencing data and kept in-frame beta chains. Identical CDR3 proteins give one entry, which carries the most common genes and DNA. TCRdb's processing, not the authors', yielded these V and J calls. Present in this sample are fewer than 900,000 distinct CDR3 sequences, around a sixth of which were seen just once. The ten largest clonotypes hold approximately 16% of the sample.

Sequencing was performed on blood. The chain is made from TRBV20-1 and TRBJ1-1; no D gene is confidently identified. The clonotype comes from a woman aged 45 to 65 with Graves' hyperthyroidism that later progressed to Graves' ophthalmopathy. The CDR3 corresponds to CSASDGRAEAFF. The nucleotide sequence reads TGCAGTGCTAGCGACGGGCGCGCTGAAGCTTTCTTT.